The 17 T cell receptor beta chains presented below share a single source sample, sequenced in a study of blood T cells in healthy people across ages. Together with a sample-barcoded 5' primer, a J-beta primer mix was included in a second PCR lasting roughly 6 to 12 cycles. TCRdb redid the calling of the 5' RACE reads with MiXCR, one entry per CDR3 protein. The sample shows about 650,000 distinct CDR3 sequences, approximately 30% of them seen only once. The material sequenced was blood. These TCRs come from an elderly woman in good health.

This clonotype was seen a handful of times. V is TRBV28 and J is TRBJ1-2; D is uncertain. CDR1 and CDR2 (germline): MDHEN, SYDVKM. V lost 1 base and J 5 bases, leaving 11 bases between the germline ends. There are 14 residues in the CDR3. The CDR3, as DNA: TGTGCCAGCAGTTTATCCCGGACCGGGTATGGCTACACCTTC. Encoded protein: CASSLSRTGYGYTF.

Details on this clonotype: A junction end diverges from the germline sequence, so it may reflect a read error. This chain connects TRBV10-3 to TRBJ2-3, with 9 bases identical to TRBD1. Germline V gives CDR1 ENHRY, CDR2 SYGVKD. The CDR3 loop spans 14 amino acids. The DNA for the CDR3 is TGTGTCATCAGTGGGACAGGGCTCACAGATACGCAGTATTTT. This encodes CVISGTGLTDTQYF.

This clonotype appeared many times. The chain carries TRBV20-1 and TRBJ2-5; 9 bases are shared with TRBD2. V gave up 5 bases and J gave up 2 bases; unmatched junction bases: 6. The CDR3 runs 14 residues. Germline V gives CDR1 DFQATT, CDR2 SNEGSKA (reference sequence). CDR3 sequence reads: CSAVAGDPQETQYF. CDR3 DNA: TGCAGTGCTGTAGCGGGGGACCCACAAGAGACCCAGTACTTC.

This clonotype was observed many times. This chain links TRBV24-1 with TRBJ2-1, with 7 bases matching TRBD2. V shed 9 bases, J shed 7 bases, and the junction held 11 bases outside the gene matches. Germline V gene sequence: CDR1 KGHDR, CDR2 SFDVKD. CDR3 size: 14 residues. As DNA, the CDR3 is TGTGCCACCGAAGCTCTCACCGGGGGGAATGAGCAGTTCTTC. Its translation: CATEALTGGNEQFF.

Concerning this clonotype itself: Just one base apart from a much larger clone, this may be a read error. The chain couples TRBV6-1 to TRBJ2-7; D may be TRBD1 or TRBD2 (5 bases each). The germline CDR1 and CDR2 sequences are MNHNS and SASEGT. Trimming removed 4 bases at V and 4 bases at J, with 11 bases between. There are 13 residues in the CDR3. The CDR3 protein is CASSVNEGYEQYF. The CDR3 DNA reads TGTGCCAGCAGTGTAAACGAGGGGTACGAGCAGTACTTC.

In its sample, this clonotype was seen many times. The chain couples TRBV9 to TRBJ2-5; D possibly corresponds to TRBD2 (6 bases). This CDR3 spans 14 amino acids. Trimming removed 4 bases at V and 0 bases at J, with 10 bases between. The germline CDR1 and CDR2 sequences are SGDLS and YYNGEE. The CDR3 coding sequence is TGTGCCAGCAGCTCCGGGACTTACCAAGAGACCCAGTACTTC. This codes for CASSSGTYQETQYF.

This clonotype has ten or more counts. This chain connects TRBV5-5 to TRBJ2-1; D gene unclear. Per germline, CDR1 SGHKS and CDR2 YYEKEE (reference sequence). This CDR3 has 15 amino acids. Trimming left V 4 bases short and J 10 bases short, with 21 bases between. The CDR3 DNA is TGTGCCAGCAGCGGAACAATAGACGGGCTGAGGGAGCAGTTCTTC. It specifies CASSGTIDGLREQFF.

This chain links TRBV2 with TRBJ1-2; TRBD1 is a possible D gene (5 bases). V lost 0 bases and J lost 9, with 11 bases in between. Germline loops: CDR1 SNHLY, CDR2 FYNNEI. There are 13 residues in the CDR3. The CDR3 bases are TGTGCCAGCAGTGAAGCAAGGGGAGGAAGCTACACCTTC. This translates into CASSEARGGSYTF.

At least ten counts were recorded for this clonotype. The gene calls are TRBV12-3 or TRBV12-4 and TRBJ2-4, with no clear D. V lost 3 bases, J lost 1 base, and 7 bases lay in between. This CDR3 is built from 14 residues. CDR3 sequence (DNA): TGTGCCAGCAGTTTGAGTTCCGCCAAAAACATTCAGTACTTC. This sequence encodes CASSLSSAKNIQYF.

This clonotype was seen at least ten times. CDR3 region: CASSFNRAGQPQHF. CDR3 sequence (DNA): TGTGCCAGCAGTTTTAACAGGGCGGGTCAGCCCCAGCATTTT. The chain joins TRBV12-3 or TRBV12-4 to TRBJ1-5, with D possibly TRBD1 on 6 matching bases. The V end was cut by 3 bases, the J end by 6 bases, with 12 bases between. This CDR3 has 14 residues.

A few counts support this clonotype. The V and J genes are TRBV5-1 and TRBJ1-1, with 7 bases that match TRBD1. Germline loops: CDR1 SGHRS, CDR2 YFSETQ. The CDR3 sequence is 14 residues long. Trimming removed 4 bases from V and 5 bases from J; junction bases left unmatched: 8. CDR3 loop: CASSASGGGTEAFF. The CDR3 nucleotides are TGCGCCAGCAGCGCTTCAGGGGGGGGAACTGAAGCTTTCTTT.

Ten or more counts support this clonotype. The CDR3 nucleotides are TGCGCCAGCAGCTTGGGAGACCAGCGCAATGAGCAGTTCTTC. Protein: CASSLGDQRNEQFF. The chain uses TRBV5-1 and TRBJ2-1; no reliable D call. Germline V gene sequence: CDR1 SGHRS, CDR2 YFSETQ. The CDR3 totals 14 residues. With 0 bases removed from V and 6 bases from J, the gap between germline ends came to 10 bases.

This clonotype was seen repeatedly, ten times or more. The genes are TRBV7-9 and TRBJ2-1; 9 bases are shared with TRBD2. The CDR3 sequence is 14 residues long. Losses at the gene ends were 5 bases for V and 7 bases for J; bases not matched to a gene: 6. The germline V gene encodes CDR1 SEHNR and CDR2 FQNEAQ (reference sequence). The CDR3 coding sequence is TGTGCCAGCAGCGTTAGCGGGGGCCCTAATGAGCAGTTCTTC. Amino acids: CASSVSGGPNEQFF. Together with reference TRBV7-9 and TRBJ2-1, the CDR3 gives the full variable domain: DTGVSQNPRHKITKRGQNVTFRCDPISEHNRLYWYRQTLGQGPEFLTYFQNEAQLEKSRLLSDRFSAERPKGSFSTLEIQRTEQGDSAMYLCASSVSGGPNEQFFGPGTRLTVL.

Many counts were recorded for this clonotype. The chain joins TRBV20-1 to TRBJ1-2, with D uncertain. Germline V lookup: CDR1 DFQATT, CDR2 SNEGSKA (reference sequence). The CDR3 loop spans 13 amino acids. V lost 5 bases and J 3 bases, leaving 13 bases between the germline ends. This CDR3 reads CSAPRSSDYGYTF. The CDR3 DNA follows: TGCAGTGCTCCGAGGTCGTCGGACTATGGCTACACCTTC.

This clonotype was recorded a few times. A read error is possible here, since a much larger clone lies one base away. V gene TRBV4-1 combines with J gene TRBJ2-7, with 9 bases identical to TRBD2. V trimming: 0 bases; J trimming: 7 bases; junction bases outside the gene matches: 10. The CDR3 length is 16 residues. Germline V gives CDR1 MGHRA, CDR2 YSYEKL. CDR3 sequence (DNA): TGCGCCAGCAGCCAAGATGGCGGGGGGGCCTACAATGAGCAGTACTTC. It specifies CASSQDGGGAYNEQYF.

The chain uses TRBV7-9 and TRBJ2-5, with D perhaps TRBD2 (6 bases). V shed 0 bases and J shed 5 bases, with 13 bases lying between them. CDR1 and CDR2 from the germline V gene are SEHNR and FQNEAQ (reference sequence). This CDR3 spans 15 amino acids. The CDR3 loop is CASSLALSGRETQYF. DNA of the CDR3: TGTGCCAGCAGCTTAGCGCTGTCAGGGAGGGAGACCCAGTACTTC.

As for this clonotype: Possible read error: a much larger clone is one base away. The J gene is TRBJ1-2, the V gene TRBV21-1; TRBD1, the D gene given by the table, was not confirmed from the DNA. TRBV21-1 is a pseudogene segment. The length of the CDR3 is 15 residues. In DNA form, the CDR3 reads TGTGCCAGCAGCAAAGAGGGAAGCAGGGACGGTGGCTACACCTTC. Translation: CASSKEGSRDGGYTF.